The 27 T cell receptor beta chains below all came from one sample that was sequenced in a study of Tregs in tolerant kidney transplant recipients. Some clones are missing from TCRdb's copy, which holds only in-frame ones; the method was immunoSEQ multiplex PCR. Recorded for this sample: about 48,000 clones. The material sequenced was CD4+ T cells from blood, taken before the transplant. Receptors originate from a human donor who received a combined kidney and bone marrow transplant.

About this clone: The read falls 3 residues short of the CDR3 end, and the missing part is taken from the germline J gene. This chain joins TRBV5-1 and TRBJ2-1; 9 positions match TRBD2. The CDR3 covers 15 residues. J lost 4 bases, V lost 3 bases, and 5 bases had no gene match. The germline V gene has CDR1 SGHRS and CDR2 YFSETQ. The CDR3 DNA, read in part, is TGCGCCAGCAGCTGGTTAGCGGGAGTGTACAATGAG. Amino acid sequence: CASSWLAGVYNE. The CDR3 reads in full as CASSWLAGVYNEQFF.

CDR3 loop: CSARDTSRTGRTDTQYF. The DNA read from the CDR3 is TGCAGTGCTAGAGATACATCACGGACAGGGCGCACAGATACG. The rearrangement uses TRBV20-1 and TRBJ2-3; 8 nucleotides line up with TRBD1. The CDR3 is cut off 3 residues early in the read; its end comes from the germline J gene. The V and J ends lost 0 bases and 1 base, in that order; junction bases with no gene match: 9. The CDR3 covers 17 residues. Per the germline V gene, CDR1 is DFQATT and CDR2 is SNEGSKA (reference sequence).

The covered CDR3 bases are TGTGCCAGCTCACCACTGGGGCCCGGGGAG. Encoded protein: CASSPLGPGE. The CDR3 reads in full as CASSPLGPGELFF. The J gene is TRBJ2-2, the V gene TRBV18; tentatively, D is TRBD1 (5 bases). The read finishes 3 residues shy of the CDR3 end, and the germline J gene is used to complete it. V was pared by 1 base and J by 6 bases, with 6 bases between. The germline V gene encodes CDR1 KGHSH and CDR2 LQKENI. The CDR3 runs to 13 residues.

On this clone itself: The CDR3 end falls 3 residues outside the read, so it is completed with the germline J gene. The chain links TRBV19 to TRBJ2-1, with no clear D. V lost 0 bases and J 3 bases, leaving 12 bases between the germline ends. The CDR3 totals 16 residues. Germline V CDR1 and CDR2: LNHDA, SQIVND (reference sequence). CDR3 DNA, as far as it was read: TGTGCCAGTAGTATAGATGCACAAGGTAACTACAATGAG. Protein product: CASSIDAQGNYNE. The CDR3 reads in full as CASSIDAQGNYNEQFF.

A remark on this clone: The CDR3 end lies 3 residues beyond the end of the read and is filled in from the germline J gene. The chain recombines TRBV2 with TRBJ1-4; a possible D gene is TRBD1 (5 bases). The CDR3 extends over 14 amino acids. Germline CDR1 reads SNHLY; CDR2 reads FYNNEI. Trimming pared 5 bases from V and 5 bases from J, leaving 12 bases between. CDR3 loop: CASSLRRGNEKLFF. The sequenced CDR3 bases are TGTGCCAGCAGTTTAAGGAGGGGAAATGAAAAA.

Turning to this clone: The read falls 3 residues short of the CDR3 end, and the missing part is taken from the germline J gene. The chain is built from TRBV19 and TRBJ2-4, with TRBD2 matching 8 bases. Unmatched junction bases numbered 7, after V lost 10 bases and J lost 8 bases. CDR1 is LNHDA and CDR2 is SQIVND in the germline V gene (reference sequence). CDR3 length: 12 residues. Incomplete CDR3 DNA: TGTGCCACATTGACGGGAGGGGACATT. As protein: CATLTGGDI. The complete CDR3 protein is CATLTGGDIQYF.

To note about this clone: The read stops 3 residues short of the end of the CDR3; the missing end is completed from the germline J gene. The chain uses TRBV7-3 and TRBJ2-1, with 10 bases matching TRBD1. Germline loops: CDR1 SGHTA, CDR2 FQGTGA. The length of the CDR3 is 16 residues. Losses at the gene ends were 8 bases for V and 1 base for J; bases not matched to a gene: 8. The CDR3 bases that were read are TGTGCCAGCTCGACAGGGGGCGGGGGATCCTACAATGAG. Residues: CASSTGGGGSYNE. The entire CDR3 protein is CASSTGGGGSYNEQFF.

As for this clone: The read ends 3 residues shy of where the CDR3 ends; the end is completed using the germline J gene. The chain combines TRBV7-2 with TRBJ2-7; a weak D match, TRBD2 (6 bases). The CDR3 length is 13 residues. Trimming pared 5 bases from V and 3 bases from J, leaving 11 bases between. In germline, CDR1 is SGHTA, CDR2 FQGNSA. CDR3 DNA (partial): TGTGCCAGCAGCGGCGGGACTCACTACGAG. Its translation is CASSGGTHYE. The complete CDR3 sequence is CASSGGTHYEQYF.

With respect to this clone: The read ends 3 residues shy of where the CDR3 ends; the end is completed using the germline J gene. The chain links TRBV2 to TRBJ1-3; a weak D match, TRBD1 (6 bases). The CDR3 has 16 residues. Germline V gene data show CDR1 as SNHLY and CDR2 as FYNNEI. Between the trimmed V and J ends, which lost 2 bases and 1 base, there was a span of 12 bases. The CDR3 DNA, read in part, is TGTGCCAGCAGTGAATGGGGGCCGGATTCTGGAAACACC. This codes for CASSEWGPDSGNT. The entire CDR3 protein is CASSEWGPDSGNTIYF.

Of note for this clone: The read terminates 3 residues ahead of where the CDR3 ends, so the germline J gene completes it. The gene calls are TRBV18 and TRBJ1-1; TRBD1 aligns across 8 bases. Germline CDR1 is KGHSH and CDR2 is LQKENI. Trimming took 4 bases from V and 6 from J; bases not matched to a gene: 10. The CDR3 is 15 residues long. CDR3 amino acids: CASSQSRDRPSEAFF. The part of the CDR3 DNA that was read is TGTGCCAGCTCACAGTCTCGGGACAGGCCGTCTGAA.

On this clone itself: The sequenced fragment ends 3 residues before the CDR3 boundary, so the rest is inferred from the germline J gene. The chain recombines TRBV20-1 with TRBJ2-3; 13 nucleotides agree with TRBD2. CDR1 DFQATT and CDR2 SNEGSKA come from the germline V gene (reference sequence). There are 15 residues in the CDR3. The junction had 3 bases not matched to a gene; V was cut back by 0 bases and J by 6 bases. The DNA read from the CDR3 is TGCAGTGCTAGAGATTGGGGACTAGCGGGGGATACG. Protein sequence: CSARDWGLAGDT. In full, the CDR3 is CSARDWGLAGDTQYF.

With respect to this clone: The junction departs from germline at one end; a sequencing error may be responsible. The CDR3 end falls 3 residues outside the read, so it is completed with the germline J gene. This chain links TRBV7-7 with TRBJ2-2; TRBD1 matches at 8 bases. Germline V gene data show CDR1 as SSHAT and CDR2 as FNYEAQ (reference sequence). The CDR3 length is 15 residues. The CDR3 bases that were read are TGTGCTAGCAGCCTGGACAGGGCAAACACCGGGGAG. Amino acids: CASSLDRANTGE. The CDR3, in full, reads CASSLDRANTGELFF.

Comments on this clone: Read coverage stops 3 residues before the CDR3 terminus; the germline J gene supplies the remainder. Other DNA sequences in this sample translate to the same CDR3. The chain employs TRBV30 and TRBJ2-1; perhaps TRBD2 as D (5 bases). The CDR3 contains 11 residues. Germline CDR1 GTSNPN, CDR2 SVGIG (reference sequence). Deletions cut 3 bases from V and 5 bases from J, with 5 bases between. This chain's CDR3 is CAWRTNNEQFF. The sequenced part of the CDR3 DNA is TGTGCCTGGAGGACTAACAATGAG. Full variable domain (rest looked up from reference TRBV30 and TRBJ2-1): SQTIHQWPATLVQPVGSPLSLECTVEGTSNPNLYWYRQAAGRGLQLLFYSVGIGQISSEVPQNLSASRPQDRQFILSSKKLLLSDSGFYLCAWRTNNEQFFGPGTRLTVL.

As concerns this clone: The sequence runs out 3 residues before the end of the CDR3; the remainder is reconstructed from the germline J gene. J is TRBJ2-1 and V is TRBV18; TRBD2 agrees at 12 bases. The CDR3 spans 14 residues. Germline V gene lookup returns CDR1 KGHSH and CDR2 LQKENI. J gave up 6 bases and V 6 bases, and 3 bases lay outside the gene matches. The CDR3 DNA, read in part, is TGTGCCAGCTCGCCTAGCGGGGGGGGCAATGAG. Protein: CASSPSGGGNE. The whole CDR3 protein is CASSPSGGGNEQFF.

Turning to this clone: The observed sequence ends 3 residues before the CDR3 terminus, with the missing tail filled in from the germline J gene. This chain uses TRBV12-5 with TRBJ2-7; 10 bases are shared with TRBD1. J was trimmed by 3 bases and V by 0 bases; bases with no gene match: 8. Germline V gene sequence: CDR1 LGHNT, CDR2 FRNRAP. The CDR3 sequence is 17 residues long. The sequenced CDR3 bases are TGTGCTAGTGGTTTGGTACGGGACAGGGGACCCCACTACGAG. Its translation is CASGLVRDRGPHYE. The entire CDR3 sequence reads CASGLVRDRGPHYEQYF.

Notes on this clone: The read stops 3 residues short of the end of the CDR3; the missing end is completed from the germline J gene. The chain couples TRBV14 to TRBJ1-3, with a weak D call TRBD1 (6 bases). Germline values: CDR1 SGHDN, CDR2 FVKESK. The CDR3 runs to 14 residues. V lost 2 bases to trimming and J lost 8 bases, with 13 bases between them. The CDR3 loop is CASSQQDSYHTIYF. CDR3 DNA, as far as it was read: TGTGCCAGCAGCCAACAGGACAGCTACCACACC.

Concerning this clone itself: The CDR3 is cut off 3 residues early in the read; its end comes from the germline J gene. The V and J genes are TRBV6-4 and TRBJ1-2, with 7 nucleotides matching TRBD1. CDR3 size: 14 residues. Germline V CDR1 and CDR2: MRHNA, SNTAGT. V was pared by 2 bases and J by 7 bases, with 7 bases of the junction left unmatched. The CDR3 DNA, read in part, is TGTGCCAGCAGTGACCAGCCAGGGGGTGGTGGC. This encodes CASSDQPGGGG. The entire CDR3 reads CASSDQPGGGGYTF.

Remarks on this clone: Read sequence stops 3 residues before the CDR3 end, and the germline J gene provides the missing end. The rearrangement links TRBV2 to TRBJ1-5; 9 positions agree with TRBD1. Germline CDR1 SNHLY, CDR2 FYNNEI. Trimming at V came to 5 bases and at J to 6 bases, leaving 8 bases not matched to a gene. The length of the CDR3 is 15 residues. The CDR3 region is CASSSRQGEGQPQHF. The CDR3 DNA, read in part, is TGTGCCAGCAGTAGCCGACAGGGGGAAGGTCAGCCC.

In the case of this clone: Read coverage stops 3 residues before the CDR3 terminus; the germline J gene supplies the remainder. V and J are TRBV4-1 and TRBJ1-3, with D unclear. CDR3 length equals 14 residues. Germline values: CDR1 MGHRA, CDR2 YSYEKL. The V gene lost 0 bases and the J gene lost 4 bases, with 7 bases spanning the gap. CDR3 DNA (partial): TGCGCCAGCAGCCAAGAGGGCAGGGGAAACACC. Translated: CASSQEGRGNT. The complete CDR3 sequence is CASSQEGRGNTIYF.

Concerning this clone itself: The sequenced fragment ends 3 residues before the CDR3 boundary, so the rest is inferred from the germline J gene. V gene TRBV7-9 combines with J gene TRBJ2-5; D not certain. The CDR3 consists of 12 residues. Germline V gene sequence: CDR1 SEHNR, CDR2 FQNEAQ (reference sequence). V shed 6 bases and J shed 5 bases, with 10 bases lying between them. The part of the CDR3 DNA that was read is TGTGCCAGCAGTTACAGTACGGAGACC. This codes for CASSYSTET. The complete CDR3 protein is CASSYSTETQYF.

In the case of this clone: The missing CDR3 end, 3 residues past where the read stops, is filled in from the germline J gene. V and J are TRBV18 and TRBJ2-5; possible D gene TRBD1, 6 bases. The V end was cut by 3 bases, the J end by 1 base, with 12 bases between. The CDR3 loop spans 15 amino acids. The germline CDR1 and CDR2 sequences are KGHSH and LQKENI. CDR3 sequence reads: CASSPLPQGQETQYF. Partial CDR3 DNA: TGTGCCAGCTCACCGCTTCCACAGGGCCAAGAGACC. The whole variable domain, filled in from reference TRBV18 and TRBJ2-5, reads NAGVMQNPRHLVRRRGQEARLRCSPMKGHSHVYWYRQLPEEGLKFMVYLQKENIIDESGMPKERFSAEFPKEGPSILRIQQVVRGDSAAYFCASSPLPQGQETQYFGPGTRLLVL.

With regard to this clone: The read ends 3 residues shy of where the CDR3 ends; the end is completed using the germline J gene. This chain uses TRBV20-1 with TRBJ2-7; possibly TRBD1 for D (5 bases). In germline, CDR1 is DFQATT, CDR2 SNEGSKA (reference sequence). V lost 3 bases, J lost 2 bases, and 17 bases lay in between. This CDR3 has 15 residues. The sequenced CDR3 bases are TGCAGTGCTAGGCTGTGGGGCGGACAAGCCTACGAG. Its translation is CSARLWGGQAYE. The entire CDR3 protein reads CSARLWGGQAYEQYF.

About this clone itself: The read gets to within 3 residues of the CDR3 end, and the germline J gene fills in the rest. V is TRBV11-2 and J is TRBJ2-1; D perhaps matches TRBD2 (6 bases). From germline, CDR1 is SGHAT and CDR2 FQNNGV. Trimming shortened V by 3 bases and J by 6 bases, and 12 bases separated the two germline ends. This CDR3 is built from 14 residues. The CDR3 loop is CASSLGGPPNEQFF. CDR3 DNA (partial): TGTGCCAGCAGCTTGGGGGGACCACCCAATGAG.

Note on this clone: From the germline J gene comes the end of the CDR3, since the read stops 3 residues before it. This chain joins TRBV7-2 and TRBJ2-7; 7 bases line up with TRBD1. CDR3 length: 14 amino acids. CDR1 is SGHTA, CDR2 FQGNSA, per germline. The V gene end was trimmed by 6 bases and the J gene end by 3 bases; junction bases not matched to a gene: 8. CDR3 DNA, as far as it was read: TGTGCCAGCAGGGACCTTAGACAGGGCTACGAG. Translating it yields CASRDLRQGYE. The full CDR3 reads CASRDLRQGYEQYF.

In regard to this clone: The read gets to within 3 residues of the CDR3 end, and the germline J gene fills in the rest. V and J are TRBV7-3 and TRBJ2-3; D may be TRBD1 (5 bases). The CDR3 totals 15 residues. Germline assignment: CDR1 SGHTA and CDR2 FQGTGA. Deletions cut 1 base from V and 2 bases from J, with 10 bases between. The CDR3 sequence is CASSLNGAYTDTQYF. Incomplete CDR3 DNA: TGTGCCAGCAGCTTAAATGGGGCCTACACAGATACG.

With respect to this clone: Read sequence stops 3 residues before the CDR3 end, and the germline J gene provides the missing end. The chain is built from TRBV20-1 and TRBJ1-3; 11 bases line up with TRBD1. After removal of 5 bases from V and 3 bases from J, the junction contained 6 bases not matched to a gene. CDR3 size: 15 residues. The germline gives CDR1 DFQATT, CDR2 SNEGSKA (reference sequence). The CDR3 DNA, read in part, is TGCAGTGCTTCCAGGACAGGGGGCATTGGAAACACC. Translation: CSASRTGGIGNT. The whole CDR3 reads CSASRTGGIGNTIYF.

About this clone: The read terminates 3 residues before the CDR3 end, so the remaining end is supplied by the germline J gene. This chain links TRBV5-1 with TRBJ2-2, with D possibly matching TRBD2 (5 bases). This CDR3 spans 15 amino acids. V lost 4 bases and J 2 bases, leaving 12 bases between the germline ends. Germline assignment: CDR1 SGHRS and CDR2 YFSETQ. CDR3 DNA (partial): TGCGCCAGCAGCATTAGCGCCACAAACACCGGGGAG. Protein sequence: CASSISATNTGE. The full-length CDR3 reads as CASSISATNTGELFF. Supplemented by reference TRBV5-1 and TRBJ2-2, the full variable domain reads KAGVTQTPRYLIKTRGQQVTLSCSPISGHRSVSWYQQTPGQGLQFLFEYFSETQRNKGNFPGRFSGRQFSNSRSEMNVSTLELGDSALYLCASSISATNTGELFFGEGSRLTVL.